These 30 T cell receptor beta chains originate from one sample sequenced in a study of cytomegalovirus exposure and HLA in healthy donors. Primers included in the PCR were 60 Vbeta and 13 Jbeta primers. Libraries were prepared by immunoSEQ multiplex PCR; TCRdb keeps only in-frame clonotypes and omits some of them. The sample includes 200,000 or so clones, about four fifths of them seen just once. The sequencing input was PBMCs. The source is a woman aged 30 to 39 in good health and CMV-seropositive.

This sequence joins TRBV5-1 and TRBJ2-3; weak D call: TRBD1 (6 bases). Trimming took 0 bases from V and 2 from J, leaving 19 bases between them. Germline V gives CDR1 SGHRS, CDR2 YFSETQ. The CDR3 totals 18 residues. The CDR3, as DNA: TGCGCCAGCAGCTTGGGGACCTACTACAGGGTGTCCACAGATACGCAGTATTTT. It is translated as CASSLGTYYRVSTDTQYF.

As concerns this clone: Additional DNA sequences in this sample encode the identical CDR3. The chain employs TRBV7-9 and TRBJ2-1; D may be TRBD1 (5 bases). Trimming took 0 bases from V and 0 from J, leaving 6 bases between them. Per germline, CDR1 SEHNR and CDR2 FQNEAQ (reference sequence). This CDR3 has 15 residues. The CDR3 DNA follows: TGTGCCAGCAGCTTAGCCCAGGGCTCCTACAATGAGCAGTTCTTC. It translates to CASSLAQGSYNEQFF.

To note about this clone: Mismatch with germline at one junction end may stem from a read error. The V call is TRBV7-7, the J call TRBJ2-7; TRBD2 is a possible D gene (5 bases). The CDR3 runs to 14 residues. CDR1 and CDR2 (germline): SSHAT, FNYEAQ (reference sequence). The DNA for the CDR3 is TGTGCTAGCAGCTTAGCGCCCCGGGACTACGAGCAGTACTTC. It codes for CASSLAPRDYEQYF.

V gene TRBV19 combines with J gene TRBJ2-7; maybe TRBD1 (9 bases). Trimming shortened V by 5 bases and J by 5 bases, and 19 bases separated the two germline ends. The CDR3 length is 15 residues. Per germline, CDR1 LNHDA and CDR2 SQIVND (reference sequence). The CDR3 spells CASSSGGTGRHEQYF. CDR3 DNA sequence: TGTGCCAGTAGTTCGGGGGGGACAGGGAGGCACGAGCAGTACTTC.

The chain employs TRBV21-1 and TRBJ1-1; TRBD1 reflects the table's D call only, with no check against the DNA. TRBV21-1 is a pseudogene segment. The CDR3 is 15 amino acids. DNA of the CDR3: TGTGCCAGCAGCAAACCGCACCAGGGGAACACTGAAGCTTTCTTT. Translation gives CASSKPHQGNTEAFF.

This clone showed up just once. The chain recombines TRBV7-8 with TRBJ1-1, with D tentatively TRBD1 (5 bases). The V end was cut by 0 bases, the J end by 6 bases, with 11 bases between. The CDR3 has 14 amino acids. The germline gives CDR1 SGHVS, CDR2 FQNEAQ. This CDR3 is CASSLAGGIAEAFF. The CDR3 DNA is TGTGCCAGCAGCTTAGCGGGGGGGATCGCTGAAGCTTTCTTT.

Remarks on this clone: The sample has other DNA sequences that encode this CDR3 too. This chain uses TRBV19 with TRBJ2-1; the match to TRBD1 covers 8 bases. Germline lookup yields CDR1 LNHDA and CDR2 SQIVND (reference sequence). The CDR3 sequence is 14 residues long. J was trimmed by 2 bases and V by 6 bases; bases with no gene match: 3. CDR3 sequence (DNA): TGTGCCAGTAGCCGGACAGGGCCCTACAATGAGCAGTTCTTC. It specifies CASSRTGPYNEQFF.

Turning to this clone: A read error may produce the germline difference seen at one junction end. The rearrangement uses TRBV15 and TRBJ2-1, with D perhaps TRBD2 (6 bases). Germline V gives CDR1 LNHNV, CDR2 YYDKDF (reference sequence). The CDR3 spans 15 residues. The chain's CDR3 is CAASRGRGVYNEQFF. CDR3 nucleotides: TGTGCCGCCAGCAGAGGTCGCGGGGTCTACAATGAGCAGTTCTTC.

The chain uses TRBV29-1 and TRBJ2-5; unclear D gene. The end of the DNA is better explained by TRBJ2-7, so the J call may be wrong. The CDR3 covers 13 residues. Per germline, CDR1 SQVTM and CDR2 ANQGSEA. The CDR3 DNA follows: TGCAGCGTTGAAGGTTCCCAACCCTACGAGCAGTACTTC. It codes for CSVEGSQPYEQYF.

This chain joins TRBV6-5 and TRBJ2-5; D is unresolved. CDR1 and CDR2 from the germline V gene are MNHEY and SVGAGI. The CDR3 length is 11 residues. Between the trimmed V and J ends, which lost 5 bases and 2 bases, there was a span of 3 bases. The DNA for the CDR3 is TGTGCCAGCAGTACTCAAGAGACCCAGTACTTC. This gives the protein CASSTQETQYF.

This rearrangement joins TRBV19 to TRBJ2-1; TRBD1 matches 8 bases. The CDR3 is 14 amino acids. Germline V gene lookup returns CDR1 LNHDA and CDR2 SQIVND (reference sequence). V dropped 9 bases and J dropped 4; count of bases not matched to a gene: 8. The CDR3 spells CASLGQGVYNEQFF. For the CDR3, the DNA is TGTGCCAGCCTCGGACAGGGAGTATACAATGAGCAGTTCTTC.

This rearrangement joins TRBV7-6 to TRBJ2-3, with D maybe TRBD2 (5 bases). This CDR3 comprises 15 residues. V was clipped by 5 bases and J by 4 bases, with 16 bases between them. Germline assignment: CDR1 SGHVS and CDR2 FNYEAQ. In DNA, the CDR3 is TGTGCCAGCAGCCCTAGCTTGGATTTCGCAGATACGCAGTATTTT. This encodes CASSPSLDFADTQYF. Supplemented by reference TRBV7-6 and TRBJ2-3, the full variable domain reads GAGVSQSPRYKVTKRGQDVALRCDPISGHVSLYWYRQALGQGPEFLTYFNYEAQQDKSGLPNDRFSAERPEGSISTLTIQRTEQRDSAMYRCASSPSLDFADTQYFGPGTRLTVL.

The chain recombines TRBV28 with TRBJ1-2; TRBD1 is a possible D gene (6 bases). The CDR3 is made up of 13 amino acids. V gave up 3 bases and J gave up 6 bases, with 11 bases separating them. Germline assignment: CDR1 MDHEN and CDR2 SYDVKM. DNA for the CDR3: TGTGCCAGCAGTTTCCAGGGGCGAGATGGCTACACCTTC. Its translation: CASSFQGRDGYTF.

This clone was recorded only once. The chain couples TRBV10-1 to TRBJ1-6; maybe TRBD1 (5 bases). This CDR3 is built from 13 residues. Germline lookup yields CDR1 WNHNN and CDR2 SYGVQD (reference sequence). The V end was cut by 4 bases, the J end by 9 bases, with 10 bases between. CDR3 DNA: TGCGCCAGCAGTGCATCAGGGCCTTCACCCCTCCACTTT. Residues: CASSASGPSPLHF.

The V call is TRBV2, the J call TRBJ2-7, with D possibly being TRBD1 (6 bases). The CDR3 sequence is 17 residues long. V dropped 7 bases and J dropped 4 bases, with 26 bases sitting between them. The V gene's germline CDR1 is SNHLY and CDR2 FYNNEI. CDR3 sequence reads: CASNARRQALWEYEQYF. The CDR3 nucleotides read TGTGCCAGCAACGCCCGCAGACAGGCCCTTTGGGAATACGAGCAGTACTTC.

This chain connects TRBV28 to TRBJ1-2; no clear D. CDR3 length: 13 residues. Germline-derived CDR1 and CDR2 are MDHEN and SYDVKM. Trimming cost V 6 bases and J 3 bases, with 11 bases left between them. The chain's CDR3 is CASSPDRDYGYTF. Written as DNA, the CDR3 is TGTGCCAGCAGCCCAGATCGGGACTATGGCTACACCTTC.

The chain has TRBV9 and TRBJ2-5, with 8 positions matching TRBD2. Germline assignment: CDR1 SGDLS and CDR2 YYNGEE. After removal of 0 bases from V and 1 base from J, the junction contained 8 bases not matched to a gene. This CDR3 region has 17 residues. CDR3: CASSVDLSGGLQETQYF. The CDR3 bases are TGTGCCAGCAGCGTAGATTTGAGCGGGGGTCTCCAAGAGACCCAGTACTTC.

This clone was seen a handful of times. The V call is TRBV4-2, the J call TRBJ2-7; 7 bases agree with TRBD1. CDR1 and CDR2 from the germline V gene are LGHNA and YNFKEQ. Trimming removed 0 bases from V and 2 bases from J; junction bases left unmatched: 7. The CDR3 extends over 16 amino acids. The CDR3 DNA sequence: TGTGCCAGCAGCCAAGATATAGGGGGCAGAGCCTACGAGCAGTACTTC. Translated, it gives CASSQDIGGRAYEQYF.

The rearrangement joins TRBV19 to TRBJ1-2; D is unresolved. Between the trimmed V and J ends, which lost 1 base and 0 bases, there was a span of 6 bases. There are 14 residues in the CDR3. Per germline, CDR1 LNHDA and CDR2 SQIVND (reference sequence). In DNA form, the CDR3 reads TGTGCCAGTAGTATAGTGGGCCCTAACTATGGCTACACCTTC. It encodes CASSIVGPNYGYTF.

V gene TRBV13 combines with J gene TRBJ2-1; D call uncertain. The CDR3 loop spans 17 amino acids. Trimming shortened V by 5 bases and J by 8 bases, and 25 bases separated the two germline ends. Germline lookup yields CDR1 PRHDT and CDR2 FYEKMQ (reference sequence). The CDR3 sequence is CASSQSRIQTSFDEQFF. CDR3 bases: TGTGCCAGCAGCCAATCCCGCATACAGACATCGTTCGATGAGCAGTTCTTC. The full variable domain, with the rest looked up from reference TRBV13 and TRBJ2-1, is AAGVIQSPRHLIKEKRETATLKCYPIPRHDTVYWYQQGPGQDPQFLISFYEKMQSDKGSIPDRFSAQQFSDYHSELNMSSLELGDSALYFCASSQSRIQTSFDEQFFGPGTRLTVL.

The V gene is TRBV7-6, the J gene TRBJ2-7; 8 positions agree with TRBD1. Germline CDR1 is SGHVS and CDR2 is FNYEAQ. This CDR3 contains 14 residues. The V segment lost 5 bases and the J segment 2 bases; nucleotides outside the gene matches: 5. The CDR3 sequence is CASSAGTGAYEQYF. The DNA for the CDR3 is TGTGCCAGCAGCGCCGGGACAGGAGCCTACGAGCAGTACTTC.

The rearrangement links TRBV2 to TRBJ1-1; 7 bases match TRBD1. Germline V lookup: CDR1 SNHLY, CDR2 FYNNEI. Trimming took 5 bases from V and 11 from J; bases not matched to a gene: 11. The CDR3 spans 13 residues. CDR3 sequence reads: CASSYQHRGGAFF. The CDR3 DNA reads TGTGCCAGCAGTTACCAACACAGGGGTGGGGCTTTCTTT.

The CDR3, as DNA: TGTGCCAGCAAGTTTAGCTCCTATAATTCACCCCTCCACTTT. Its protein is CASKFSSYNSPLHF. The V and J genes are TRBV27 and TRBJ1-6; D remains unclear. Germline CDR1 and CDR2: MNHEY and SMNVEV (reference sequence). Between the trimmed V and J ends, which lost 7 bases and 0 bases, there was a span of 7 bases. This CDR3 contains 14 residues.

This clone has a handful of counts. CDR3 in DNA: TGCGCCAGCAGCCCCAGGACGGGGTCGGGTTCACCCCTCCACTTT. Translating gives CASSPRTGSGSPLHF. The genes are TRBV5-1 and TRBJ1-6; D gene uncertain. This CDR3 comprises 15 residues. Germline loops: CDR1 SGHRS, CDR2 YFSETQ. Trimming shortened V by 4 bases and J by 9 bases, and 17 bases separated the two germline ends.

This clone was observed a single time. The CDR3 DNA reads TGTGCCATCAAGTCAGGACAGGGGGTCGGAGAGACCCAGTACTTC. Amino acid sequence: CAIKSGQGVGETQYF. The chain recombines TRBV10-3 with TRBJ2-5, with 10 bases aligning to TRBD1. Germline assignment: CDR1 ENHRY and CDR2 SYGVKD. The CDR3 consists of 15 residues. J lost 4 bases, V lost 7 bases, and 9 bases had no gene match.

The rearrangement joins TRBV10-3 to TRBJ1-4; D is ambiguous. The CDR3 consists of 12 residues. V lost 3 bases and J lost 8, with 7 bases in between. Germline V gene data show CDR1 as ENHRY and CDR2 as SYGVKD. CDR3: CAISENSEKLFF. CDR3 DNA: TGTGCCATCAGTGAAAACAGCGAAAAACTGTTTTTT.

The CDR3, as DNA: TGCAGCGTTACACCCCGGGACAGGGTTTATGGCTACACCTTC. It encodes CSVTPRDRVYGYTF. This chain uses TRBV29-1 with TRBJ1-2, with 9 positions matching TRBD1. The CDR3 has 14 amino acids. The V segment lost 5 bases and the J segment 5 bases; nucleotides outside the gene matches: 9. Looked up from germline, CDR1 is SQVTM and CDR2 is ANQGSEA.

The rearrangement links TRBV5-4 to TRBJ1-1; TRBD1 is a possible D gene (5 bases). Trimming shortened V by 1 base and J by 3 bases, and 10 bases separated the two germline ends. The CDR3 sequence is 14 residues long. CDR1 and CDR2 from the germline V gene are SGHNT and YYREEE (reference sequence). Here the CDR3 DNA reads TGTGCCAGCAGCTTGTCAGGGTTTGACACTGAAGCTTTCTTT. Its translation is CASSLSGFDTEAFF.

This clone was seen a handful of times. J is TRBJ2-3 and V is TRBV7-9, with TRBD1 as a possible D gene (6 bases). From germline, CDR1 is SEHNR and CDR2 FQNEAQ (reference sequence). V lost 8 bases to trimming and J lost 1 base, with 10 bases between them. The CDR3 totals 13 residues. This chain's CDR3 is CASGGFGTDTQYF. The CDR3 DNA follows: TGTGCCAGCGGGGGCTTCGGCACAGATACGCAGTATTTT. The full variable domain, in which reference TRBV7-9 and TRBJ2-3 provide the parts outside the CDR3, is DTGVSQNPRHKITKRGQNVTFRCDPISEHNRLYWYRQTLGQGPEFLTYFQNEAQLEKSRLLSDRFSAERPKGSFSTLEIQRTEQGDSAMYLCASGGFGTDTQYFGPGTRLTVL.

This rearrangement joins TRBV7-2 to TRBJ2-7; 8 positions match TRBD2. CDR3 length: 14 amino acids. CDR1 is SGHTA and CDR2 is FQGNSA in the germline V gene. V gave up 5 bases and J gave up 2 bases; unmatched junction bases: 5. CDR3 protein: CASSRTSGPYEQYF. The CDR3, as DNA: TGTGCCAGCAGCCGTACTAGCGGCCCCTACGAGCAGTACTTC.